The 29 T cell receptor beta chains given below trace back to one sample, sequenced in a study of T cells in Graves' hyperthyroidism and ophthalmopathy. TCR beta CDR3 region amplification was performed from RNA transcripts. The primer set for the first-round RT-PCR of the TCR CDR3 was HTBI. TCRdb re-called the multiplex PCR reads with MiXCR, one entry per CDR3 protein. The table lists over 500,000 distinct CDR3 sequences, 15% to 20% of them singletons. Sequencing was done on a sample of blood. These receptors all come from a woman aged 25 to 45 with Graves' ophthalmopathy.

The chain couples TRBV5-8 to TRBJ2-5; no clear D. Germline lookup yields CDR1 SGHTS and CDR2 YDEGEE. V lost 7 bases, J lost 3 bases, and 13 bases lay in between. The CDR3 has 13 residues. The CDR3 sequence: CASVQSAKETQYF. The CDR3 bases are TGTGCCAGCGTACAGAGTGCAAAAGAGACCCAGTACTTC.

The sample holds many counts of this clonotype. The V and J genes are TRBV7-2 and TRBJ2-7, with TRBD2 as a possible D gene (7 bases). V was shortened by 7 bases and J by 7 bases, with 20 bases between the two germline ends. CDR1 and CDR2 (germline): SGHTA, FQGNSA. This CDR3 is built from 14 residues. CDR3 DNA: TGTGCCAGCACTCCCCTAGGTAGGGGGGGTGAGCAGTACTTC. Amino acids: CASTPLGRGGEQYF.

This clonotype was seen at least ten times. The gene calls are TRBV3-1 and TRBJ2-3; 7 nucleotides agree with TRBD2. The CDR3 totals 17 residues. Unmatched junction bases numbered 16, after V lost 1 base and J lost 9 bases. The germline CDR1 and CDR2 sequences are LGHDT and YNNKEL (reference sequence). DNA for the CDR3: TGTGCCAGCAGCCAAGTGTTCTGGCGGGAGTTCTCGGGCACGCAGTATTTT. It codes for CASSQVFWREFSGTQYF.

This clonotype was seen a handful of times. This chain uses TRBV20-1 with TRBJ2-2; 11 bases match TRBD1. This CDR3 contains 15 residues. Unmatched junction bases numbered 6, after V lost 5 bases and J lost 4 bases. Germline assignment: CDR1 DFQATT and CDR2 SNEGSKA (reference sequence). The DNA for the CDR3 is TGCAGTGCTCCCGGGACAGGGGGTACCACCGGGGAGCTGTTTTTT. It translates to CSAPGTGGTTGELFF.

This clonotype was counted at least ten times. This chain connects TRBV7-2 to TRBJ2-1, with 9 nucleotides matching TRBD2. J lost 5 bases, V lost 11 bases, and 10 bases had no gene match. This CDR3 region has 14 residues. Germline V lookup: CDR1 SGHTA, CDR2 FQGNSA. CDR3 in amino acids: CAAMAGGVDNEQFF. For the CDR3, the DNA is TGTGCCGCCATGGCGGGAGGGGTTGACAATGAGCAGTTCTTC.

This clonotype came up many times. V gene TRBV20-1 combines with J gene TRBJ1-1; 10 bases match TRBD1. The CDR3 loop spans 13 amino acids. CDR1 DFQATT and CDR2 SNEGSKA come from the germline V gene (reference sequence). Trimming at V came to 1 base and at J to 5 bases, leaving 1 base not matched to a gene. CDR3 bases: TGCAGTGCTAGAGCGGACAGGGGGACTGAAGCTTTCTTT. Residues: CSARADRGTEAFF.

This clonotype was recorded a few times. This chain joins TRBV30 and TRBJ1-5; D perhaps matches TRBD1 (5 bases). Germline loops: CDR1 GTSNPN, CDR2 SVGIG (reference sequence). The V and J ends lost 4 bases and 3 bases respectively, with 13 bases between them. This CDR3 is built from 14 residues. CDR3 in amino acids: CAWKWAGDNQPQHF. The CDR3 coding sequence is TGTGCCTGGAAATGGGCGGGGGACAATCAGCCCCAGCATTTT.

In nucleotides, the CDR3 is TGTGCCAGCAGCCAAGATTCCGGTCAACTAGCGGGGGGACCCACCGGGGAGCTGTTTTTT. Translating gives CASSQDSGQLAGGPTGELFF. This sequence joins TRBV4-2 and TRBJ2-2; 12 nucleotides agree with TRBD2. Germline V gene data show CDR1 as LGHNA and CDR2 as YNFKEQ. V gave up 0 bases and J gave up 4 bases; unmatched junction bases: 12. This CDR3 is 20 amino acids long.

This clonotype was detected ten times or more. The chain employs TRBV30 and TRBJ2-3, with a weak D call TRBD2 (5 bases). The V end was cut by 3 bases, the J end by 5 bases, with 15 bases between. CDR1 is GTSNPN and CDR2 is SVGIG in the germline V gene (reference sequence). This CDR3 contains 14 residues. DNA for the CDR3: TGTGCCTGGAGCGACGTATGGGCGGGAGATACGCAGTATTTT. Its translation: CAWSDVWAGDTQYF.

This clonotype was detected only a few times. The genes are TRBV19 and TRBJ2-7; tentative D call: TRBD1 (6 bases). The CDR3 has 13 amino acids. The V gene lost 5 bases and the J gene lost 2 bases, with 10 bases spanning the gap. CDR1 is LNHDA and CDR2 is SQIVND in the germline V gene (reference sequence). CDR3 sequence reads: CASSHRQAYEQYF. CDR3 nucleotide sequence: TGTGCCAGTAGTCATCGACAGGCCTACGAGCAGTACTTC.

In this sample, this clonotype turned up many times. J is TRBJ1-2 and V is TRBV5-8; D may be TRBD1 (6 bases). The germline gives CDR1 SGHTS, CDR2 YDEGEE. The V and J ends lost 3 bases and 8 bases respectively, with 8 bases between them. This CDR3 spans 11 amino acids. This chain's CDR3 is CASSWGQGYTF. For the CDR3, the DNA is TGTGCCAGCAGCTGGGGACAAGGCTACACCTTC.

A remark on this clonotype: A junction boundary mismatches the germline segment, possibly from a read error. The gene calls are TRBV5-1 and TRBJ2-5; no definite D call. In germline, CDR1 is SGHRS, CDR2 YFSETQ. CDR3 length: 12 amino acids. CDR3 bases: TGCACCAGCAGCCGGTACCAAGAGACCCAGTACTTC. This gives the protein CTSSRYQETQYF.

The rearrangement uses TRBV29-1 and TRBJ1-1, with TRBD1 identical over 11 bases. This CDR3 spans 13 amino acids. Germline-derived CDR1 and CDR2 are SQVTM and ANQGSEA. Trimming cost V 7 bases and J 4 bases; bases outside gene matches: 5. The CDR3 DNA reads TGCAGCGCAAAAGGGACAGGGGGCACTGAAGCTTTCTTT. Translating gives CSAKGTGGTEAFF.

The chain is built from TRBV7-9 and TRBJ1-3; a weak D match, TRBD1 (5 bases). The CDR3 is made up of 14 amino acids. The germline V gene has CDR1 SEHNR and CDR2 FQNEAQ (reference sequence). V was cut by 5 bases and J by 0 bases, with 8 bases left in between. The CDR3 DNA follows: TGTGCCAGCAGCCCGGGACTCTCTGGAAACACCATATATTTT. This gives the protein CASSPGLSGNTIYF.

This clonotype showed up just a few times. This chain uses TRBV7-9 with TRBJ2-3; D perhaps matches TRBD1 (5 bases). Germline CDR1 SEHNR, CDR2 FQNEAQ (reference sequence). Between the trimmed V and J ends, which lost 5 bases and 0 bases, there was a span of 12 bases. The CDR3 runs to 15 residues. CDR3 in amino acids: CASSRQGASTDTQYF. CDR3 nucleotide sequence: TGTGCCAGCAGCCGACAAGGGGCTAGCACAGATACGCAGTATTTT. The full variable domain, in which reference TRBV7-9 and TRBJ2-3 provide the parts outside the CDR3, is DTGVSQNPRHKITKRGQNVTFRCDPISEHNRLYWYRQTLGQGPEFLTYFQNEAQLEKSRLLSDRFSAERPKGSFSTLEIQRTEQGDSAMYLCASSRQGASTDTQYFGPGTRLTVL.

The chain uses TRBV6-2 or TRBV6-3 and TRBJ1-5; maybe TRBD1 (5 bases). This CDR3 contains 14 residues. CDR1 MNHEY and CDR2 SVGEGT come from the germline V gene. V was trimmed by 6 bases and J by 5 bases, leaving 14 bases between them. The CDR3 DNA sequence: TGTGCCAGCAGCCGTATCTGGGGCGATCAGCCCCAGCATTTT. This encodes CASSRIWGDQPQHF.

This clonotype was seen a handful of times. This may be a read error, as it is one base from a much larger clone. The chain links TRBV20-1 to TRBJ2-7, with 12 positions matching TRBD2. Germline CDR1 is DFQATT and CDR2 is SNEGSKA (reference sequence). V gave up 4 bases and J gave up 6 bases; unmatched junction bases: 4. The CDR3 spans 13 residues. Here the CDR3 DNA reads TGCAGTGCTACTAGCGGGAGGGACTGCGAGCAGTACTTC. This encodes CSATSGRDCEQYF.

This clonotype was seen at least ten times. The CDR3 protein is CASSPTGTSGRTGELFF. In nucleotides, the CDR3 is TGTGCCAGCAGTCCCACCGGGACTAGCGGGAGGACGGGGGAGCTGTTTTTT. The J gene is TRBJ2-2, the V gene TRBV12-3 or TRBV12-4; 15 nucleotides line up with TRBD2. J was trimmed by 8 bases and V by 5 bases; bases with no gene match: 9. The CDR3 runs to 17 residues.

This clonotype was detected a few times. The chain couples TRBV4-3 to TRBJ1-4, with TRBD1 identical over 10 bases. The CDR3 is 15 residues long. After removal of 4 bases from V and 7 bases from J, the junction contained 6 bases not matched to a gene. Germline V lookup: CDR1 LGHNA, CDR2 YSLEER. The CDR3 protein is CASSRGQGFGEKLFF. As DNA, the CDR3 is TGCGCCAGCAGCCGGGGACAGGGGTTTGGTGAAAAACTGTTTTTT.

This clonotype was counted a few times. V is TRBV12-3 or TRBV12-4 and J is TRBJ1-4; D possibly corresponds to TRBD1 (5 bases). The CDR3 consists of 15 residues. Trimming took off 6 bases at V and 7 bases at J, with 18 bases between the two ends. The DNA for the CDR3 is TGTGCCAGCAGCCTTCGACACCCCGGGGGTGAAAAACTGTTTTTT. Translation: CASSLRHPGGEKLFF.

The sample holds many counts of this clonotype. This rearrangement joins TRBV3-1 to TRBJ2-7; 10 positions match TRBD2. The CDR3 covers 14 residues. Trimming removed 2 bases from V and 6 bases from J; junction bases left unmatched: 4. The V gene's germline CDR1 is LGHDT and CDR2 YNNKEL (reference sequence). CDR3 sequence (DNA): TGTGCCAGCAGCCAAAGCCTAGCGGGAGCCGAGCAGTACTTC. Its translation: CASSQSLAGAEQYF.

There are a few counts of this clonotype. This chain's CDR3 is CASSYGTQTYEQYF. CDR3 coding DNA: TGTGCCAGCAGCTACGGGACCCAGACCTACGAGCAGTACTTC. V and J are TRBV6-1 and TRBJ2-7; D may match TRBD1 or TRBD2 (5 bases each). This CDR3 contains 14 residues. Germline-derived CDR1 and CDR2 are MNHNS and SASEGT. V lost 6 bases and J 2 bases, leaving 14 bases between the germline ends.

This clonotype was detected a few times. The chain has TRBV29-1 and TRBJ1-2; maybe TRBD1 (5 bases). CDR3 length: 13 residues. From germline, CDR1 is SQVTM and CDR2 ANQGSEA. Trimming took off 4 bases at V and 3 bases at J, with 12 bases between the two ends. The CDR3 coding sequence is TGCAGCGTTGGCAGGGTGGAGGACTATGGCTACACCTTC. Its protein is CSVGRVEDYGYTF.

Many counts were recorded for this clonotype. This CDR3 reads CASKAGHNEQFF. The DNA for the CDR3 is TGTGCCAGCAAGGCAGGGCACAATGAGCAGTTCTTC. The chain uses TRBV28 and TRBJ2-1, with TRBD1 as a possible D gene (5 bases). Germline V gene data show CDR1 as MDHEN and CDR2 as SYDVKM. Trimming stripped 7 bases from V and 5 bases from J, with 9 bases between. The CDR3 runs 12 residues.

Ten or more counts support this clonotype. The CDR3 loop is CATSDPDREDTQYF. CDR3 DNA: TGTGCCACCAGTGATCCCGACAGGGAAGATACGCAGTATTTT. V gene TRBV24-1 combines with J gene TRBJ2-3, with 7 bases lining up with TRBD1. CDR3 length equals 14 residues. Germline V gene sequence: CDR1 KGHDR, CDR2 SFDVKD. The V segment lost 3 bases and the J segment 5 bases; nucleotides outside the gene matches: 4.

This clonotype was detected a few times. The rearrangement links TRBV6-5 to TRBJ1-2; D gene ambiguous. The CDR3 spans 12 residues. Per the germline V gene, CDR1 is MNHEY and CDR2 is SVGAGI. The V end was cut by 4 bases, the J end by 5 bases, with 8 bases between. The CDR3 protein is CASSCGLYGYTF. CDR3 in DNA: TGTGCCAGCAGTTGCGGGTTATATGGCTACACCTTC.

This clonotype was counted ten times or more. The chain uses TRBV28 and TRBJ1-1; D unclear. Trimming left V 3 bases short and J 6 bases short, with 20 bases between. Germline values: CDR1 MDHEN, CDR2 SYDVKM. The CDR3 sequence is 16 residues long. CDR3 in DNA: TGTGCCAGCAGTTTGCCCCCCCCTTGGACCCACTCTGAAGCTTTCTTT. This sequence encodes CASSLPPPWTHSEAFF.

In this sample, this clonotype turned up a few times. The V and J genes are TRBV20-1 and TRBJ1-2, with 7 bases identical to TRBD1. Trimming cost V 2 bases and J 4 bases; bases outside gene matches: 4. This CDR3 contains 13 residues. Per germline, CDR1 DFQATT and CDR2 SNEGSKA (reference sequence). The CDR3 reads CSARHNRGYGYTF. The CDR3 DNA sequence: TGCAGTGCTAGACATAACAGGGGCTATGGCTACACCTTC.

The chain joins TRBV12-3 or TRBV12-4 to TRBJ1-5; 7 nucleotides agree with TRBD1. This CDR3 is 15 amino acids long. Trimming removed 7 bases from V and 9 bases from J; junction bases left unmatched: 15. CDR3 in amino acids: CASMTEGGIGSPQHF. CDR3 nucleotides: TGTGCCAGCATGACAGAAGGGGGCATAGGGTCGCCCCAGCATTTT.